Below are 23 T cell receptor beta chains sequenced from a single sample in a study of T cell responses to AZD1222 COVID-19 vaccine. The protocol was immunoSEQ multiplex PCR, while the TCRdb copy is restricted to in-frame clones and leaves out a portion. The sample yields about 160,000 clones, 85% to 95% seen once. Source: peripheral blood, taken 28 days after the second AZD1222 dose. These receptors all stem from an adult who received the AZD1222 COVID-19 vaccine.

V and J are TRBV7-6 and TRBJ2-7; perhaps TRBD2 as D (5 bases). The germline V gene has CDR1 SGHVS and CDR2 FNYEAQ. V was pared by 5 bases and J by 4 bases, with 12 bases between. The length of the CDR3 is 13 residues. CDR3 amino acids: CASSLGLQYEQYF. The DNA for the CDR3 is TGTGCCAGCAGCCTTGGACTTCAGTACGAGCAGTACTTC.

CDR3 in amino acids: CAWILGSGPDTQYF. The CDR3 DNA reads as TGTGCCTGGATTCTCGGCTCAGGCCCGGATACGCAGTATTTT. V and J are TRBV30 and TRBJ2-3; the D is unclear. Per the germline V gene, CDR1 is GTSNPN and CDR2 is SVGIG (reference sequence). This CDR3 is built from 14 residues. Trimming stripped 4 bases from V and 6 bases from J, with 17 bases between.

The chain employs TRBV27 and TRBJ2-1, with TRBD1 matching over 9 bases. The junction had 14 bases not matched to a gene; V was cut back by 5 bases and J by 9 bases. Germline CDR1 is MNHEY and CDR2 is SMNVEV (reference sequence). The CDR3 runs to 16 residues. The CDR3 loop is CASSQRIGQGSVEQFF. CDR3 DNA: TGTGCCAGCAGTCAGAGGATTGGACAGGGGTCTGTTGAGCAGTTCTTC.

The rearrangement joins TRBV4-1 to TRBJ2-5; 9 positions match TRBD2. Trimming took 3 bases from V and 3 from J; bases not matched to a gene: 5. The CDR3 runs 15 residues. Germline assignment: CDR1 MGHRA and CDR2 YSYEKL. The CDR3 here is CASSQIVAGEETQYF. The CDR3 coding sequence is TGCGCCAGCAGCCAGATAGTAGCGGGGGAAGAGACCCAGTACTTC.

The V gene is TRBV18, the J gene TRBJ2-3; possible D gene TRBD2, 5 bases. V was shortened by 4 bases and J by 5 bases, with 7 bases between the two germline ends. CDR1 and CDR2 (germline): KGHSH, LQKENI. This CDR3 is built from 12 residues. The CDR3 spells CASSRGGDTQYF. The CDR3 nucleotides are TGTGCCAGCTCACGCGGAGGAGATACGCAGTATTTT. The full variable domain, completed using reference TRBV18 and TRBJ2-3, is NAGVMQNPRHLVRRRGQEARLRCSPMKGHSHVYWYRQLPEEGLKFMVYLQKENIIDESGMPKERFSAEFPKEGPSILRIQQVVRGDSAAYFCASSRGGDTQYFGPGTRLTVL.

This CDR3 reads CASTLYRGTAEAFF. CDR3 DNA sequence: TGCGCCAGCACCTTATACAGGGGGACAGCTGAAGCTTTCTTT. The chain couples TRBV5-1 to TRBJ1-1; TRBD1 matches 8 bases. Germline V lookup: CDR1 SGHRS, CDR2 YFSETQ. The trim removed 6 bases at V and 6 bases at J, leaving 10 bases unmatched. The CDR3 spans 14 residues. Full variable domain (remainder filled in from reference TRBV5-1 and TRBJ1-1): KAGVTQTPRYLIKTRGQQVTLSCSPISGHRSVSWYQQTPGQGLQFLFEYFSETQRNKGNFPGRFSGRQFSNSRSEMNVSTLELGDSALYLCASTLYRGTAEAFFGQGTRLTVV.

The chain uses TRBV6-5 and TRBJ2-1; TRBD2 matches at 12 bases. The CDR3 spans 15 residues. With 6 bases clipped from V and 8 bases from J, the junction kept 8 bases outside the gene matches. The germline V gene has CDR1 MNHEY and CDR2 SVGAGI. The CDR3 sequence is CASRETSGSWYEQFF. CDR3 sequence (DNA): TGTGCCAGCAGAGAGACTAGCGGGAGTTGGTATGAGCAGTTCTTC.

The chain links TRBV19 to TRBJ2-7; 9 nucleotides match TRBD2. This CDR3 region has 16 residues. Germline CDR1 reads LNHDA; CDR2 reads SQIVND (reference sequence). Trimming at V came to 0 bases and at J to 5 bases, leaving 8 bases not matched to a gene. The CDR3: CASSIDRWREGDEQYF. CDR3 in DNA: TGTGCCAGTAGTATAGATCGTTGGCGGGAGGGGGACGAGCAGTACTTC.

The chain couples TRBV18 to TRBJ1-2; no clear D. CDR3 size: 12 residues. CDR1 and CDR2 (germline): KGHSH, LQKENI. V was pared by 2 bases and J by 5 bases, with 6 bases between. The CDR3 here is CASSPADYGYTF. In DNA form, the CDR3 reads TGTGCCAGCTCACCAGCGGATTATGGCTACACCTTC.

The rearrangement joins TRBV5-5 to TRBJ2-7, with D possibly TRBD2 on 6 matching bases. Looked up from germline, CDR1 is SGHKS and CDR2 is YYEKEE (reference sequence). The CDR3 has 15 residues. Trimming took 2 bases from V and 3 from J, leaving 15 bases between them. Here the CDR3 DNA reads TGTGCCAGCAGCTTTCTATGGGACTCAGTCTACGAGCAGTACTTC. Translated, it gives CASSFLWDSVYEQYF. The variable domain in full, with the rest retrieved from reference TRBV5-5 and TRBJ2-7, is DAGVTQSPTHLIKTRGQQVTLRCSPISGHKSVSWYQQVLGQGPQFIFQYYEKEERGRGNFPDRFSARQFPNYSSELNVNALLLGDSALYLCASSFLWDSVYEQYFGPGTRLTVT.

This chain joins TRBV29-1 and TRBJ1-1; 8 bases are shared with TRBD1. The ends lost 4 bases at V and 4 bases at J; junction bases unmatched: 5. This CDR3 contains 13 residues. Germline CDR1 SQVTM, CDR2 ANQGSEA. CDR3 amino acids: CSVGGTGSTEAFF. The CDR3 DNA follows: TGCAGCGTTGGGGGGACAGGAAGCACTGAAGCTTTCTTT.

DNA of the CDR3: TGTGCCAGCAGCCAGGCTTCAGGGTCCGGGCATAAGCAGTACTTC. As protein: CASSQASGSGHKQYF. The chain links TRBV3-1 (or the pseudogene TRBV3-2) to TRBJ2-7; possible D gene TRBD1, 5 bases. Deletions cut 3 bases from V and 8 bases from J, with 20 bases between. There are 15 residues in the CDR3. Germline V gene sequence: CDR1 LGHDT, CDR2 YNNKEL (reference sequence).

The chain carries TRBV19 and TRBJ2-1; D tentatively fits TRBD1 or TRBD2 (6 bases each). CDR1 and CDR2 (germline): LNHDA, SQIVND (reference sequence). The germline V and J ends were trimmed by 8 bases and 9 bases, with 20 bases remaining between them. CDR3 length: 14 amino acids. The DNA of the CDR3 is TGTGCCAGTGATGTGGGGGGCGCGAGCCGTGAGCAGTTCTTC. Protein sequence: CASDVGGASREQFF.

The chain joins TRBV11-3 to TRBJ2-3; maybe TRBD1 (5 bases). This CDR3 has 16 amino acids. The germline V gene encodes CDR1 SGHNT and CDR2 YENEEA. V was trimmed by 1 base and J by 10 bases, leaving 21 bases between them. The CDR3 reads CASSLVSDRQQIAQYF. The CDR3 DNA follows: TGTGCCAGCAGCTTAGTATCTGACAGACAGCAGATTGCGCAGTATTTT.

The chain has TRBV28 and TRBJ1-5, with 7 nucleotides matching TRBD1. V was clipped by 2 bases and J by 0 bases; unmatched bases: 1. The CDR3 is made up of 15 amino acids. CDR1 and CDR2 (germline): MDHEN, SYDVKM. The CDR3 is CASSLDRDSNQPQHF. The CDR3 DNA sequence: TGTGCCAGCAGTTTAGACAGGGATAGCAATCAGCCCCAGCATTTT.

J is TRBJ1-2 and V is TRBV5-4; D is perhaps TRBD1 (6 bases). The germline V gene encodes CDR1 SGHNT and CDR2 YYREEE (reference sequence). Trimming removed 5 bases from V and 1 base from J, with 24 bases in between. The CDR3 is made up of 18 amino acids. CDR3 nucleotide sequence: TGTGCCAGCAGGGGGGTTAGTAAACAGGGCCTTAATAACTATGGCTACACCTTC. The encoded protein is CASRGVSKQGLNNYGYTF.

V gene TRBV9 combines with J gene TRBJ1-6; no definite D call. The CDR3 is made up of 13 amino acids. V was cut by 4 bases and J by 3 bases, with 5 bases left in between. Germline loops: CDR1 SGDLS, CDR2 YYNGEE. The CDR3 here is CASSPHYNSPLHF. As DNA, the CDR3 is TGTGCCAGCAGCCCCCACTATAATTCACCCCTCCACTTT.

The J gene is TRBJ2-2, the V gene TRBV27; D is uncertain. The CDR3 sequence is 14 residues long. V was clipped by 3 bases and J by 1 base, with 6 bases between them. CDR1 and CDR2 (germline): MNHEY, SMNVEV (reference sequence). CDR3 region: CASSLVKNTGELFF. The CDR3 DNA follows: TGTGCCAGCAGTTTGGTGAAGAACACCGGGGAGCTGTTTTTT.

This clone came up once. V usage is TRBV5-4 and J usage is TRBJ1-1; D unclear. The germline V gene has CDR1 SGHNT and CDR2 YYREEE (reference sequence). Trimming removed 0 bases at V and 0 bases at J, with 6 bases between. The CDR3 extends over 14 amino acids. The CDR3, as DNA: TGTGCCAGCAGCTTGGTCGGGATGAACACTGAAGCTTTCTTT. Protein sequence: CASSLVGMNTEAFF.

The chain employs TRBV7-9 and TRBJ1-2; TRBD1 might be the D (5 bases). Deletions cut 6 bases from V and 2 bases from J, with 13 bases between. The CDR3 length is 14 residues. Germline V CDR1 and CDR2: SEHNR, FQNEAQ (reference sequence). The CDR3 reads CASRGDLSNYGYTF. The CDR3, as DNA: TGTGCCAGCAGAGGGGATTTATCCAACTATGGCTACACCTTC.

This chain uses TRBV4-2 with TRBJ2-2; 9 nucleotides match TRBD2. Germline values: CDR1 LGHNA, CDR2 YNFKEQ. This CDR3 is 16 amino acids long. V lost 1 base and J lost 8; bases outside the gene matches: 8. The CDR3 sequence: CASSQALALAGGELFF. CDR3 nucleotides: TGTGCCAGCAGCCAAGCCCTTGCGCTAGCGGGAGGGGAGCTGTTTTTT.

The J gene is TRBJ2-7, the V gene TRBV4-1; a possible D gene is TRBD2 (6 bases). Trimming shortened V by 1 base and J by 7 bases, and 14 bases separated the two germline ends. Germline V gene data show CDR1 as MGHRA and CDR2 as YSYEKL. This CDR3 has 14 amino acids. CDR3 bases: TGCGCCAGCAGCCAAGTACCAGTCGGGAGAGAGCAGTACTTC. This translates into CASSQVPVGREQYF.

The V and J genes are TRBV6-5 and TRBJ1-2; weak D call: TRBD1 (5 bases). The CDR3 contains 15 residues. Germline V lookup: CDR1 MNHEY, CDR2 SVGAGI. The ends were cut back, 2 bases at V and 4 bases at J, with 14 bases in the middle. CDR3 residues: CASSYVGLVGYGYTF. Written as DNA, the CDR3 is TGTGCCAGCAGTTACGTGGGGCTCGTGGGCTATGGCTACACCTTC.